A selection of T cell receptor beta chains follows, all from one sample in a study of blood T cells in healthy people across ages. TCRdb fed the 5' RACE reads into MiXCR, producing one record per CDR3 protein. Here the sample spans under 800,000 distinct CDR3 sequences, roughly 43% being singletons. Sequenced sample: blood. Receptors were obtained from a woman aged 55-69 years in good health. Both conserved end residues are part of each CDR3. Each record gives: D gene, V gene, clone size, J gene, CDR3 DNA, CDR3 protein. The D gene is left open where the match is weak. Clone size is not always given. Where it is, it says once, few, many or a class for expanded clones.

>.|TRBV27|.|TRBJ2-3
TGTGCCAGCAGTTTCTATGGAGGCACAGATACGCAGTATTTT
CASSFYGGTDTQYF
>.|TRBV7-2|few|TRBJ2-7
TGTGCCAGCAGCTTTAGTACGTTGCGGGAGCAGTACTTC
CASSFSTLREQYF
>.|TRBV24-1|.|TRBJ2-5
TGTGCCACCAGTGGAGGGGTAGGGACCCAGTACTTC
CATSGGVGTQYF
>.|TRBV20-1|many|TRBJ2-1
TGCAGTGCTAGTGCCTCGGGGCGGACCCTCAATGAGCAGTTCTTC
CSASASGRTLNEQFF
>.|TRBV27|.|TRBJ2-1
TGTGCCAGCAGTTTTCAGGTTACCAATGAGCAGTTCTTC
CASSFQVTNEQFF
>TRBD1|TRBV5-1|few|TRBJ1-4
TGCGCCAGCAGCCTAGACAGGGTCAGTAATGAAAAACTGTTTTTT
CASSLDRVSNEKLFF
>.|TRBV6-5|.|TRBJ1-2
TGTGCCAGCAGTGTACAGGGTAGGGACTATGGCTACACCTTC
CASSVQGRDYGYTF
>TRBD1|TRBV2|.|TRBJ2-3
TGTGCCAGCACCGATGGGACAGGGGGTACAGATACGCAGTATTTT
CASTDGTGGTDTQYF
>.|TRBV13|.|TRBJ2-6
TGTGCCAGCAGCTCCCGGCGGGGATCTGGGGCCAACGTCCTGACTTTC
CASSSRRGSGANVLTF
>TRBD2|TRBV27|few|TRBJ2-5
TGTGCCAGCAGTTCACTGGGCGGGAGCTGGGAGACCCAGTACTTC
CASSSLGGSWETQYF
>.|TRBV28|many|TRBJ1-1
TGTGCCAGCAGTTTTGGGAGGGGCACTGAAGCTTTCTTT
CASSFGRGTEAFF
>TRBD1|TRBV30|few|TRBJ2-7
TGTGCCTCCACAGGGGGCCAAACCTACGAGCAGTACTTC
CASTGGQTYEQYF